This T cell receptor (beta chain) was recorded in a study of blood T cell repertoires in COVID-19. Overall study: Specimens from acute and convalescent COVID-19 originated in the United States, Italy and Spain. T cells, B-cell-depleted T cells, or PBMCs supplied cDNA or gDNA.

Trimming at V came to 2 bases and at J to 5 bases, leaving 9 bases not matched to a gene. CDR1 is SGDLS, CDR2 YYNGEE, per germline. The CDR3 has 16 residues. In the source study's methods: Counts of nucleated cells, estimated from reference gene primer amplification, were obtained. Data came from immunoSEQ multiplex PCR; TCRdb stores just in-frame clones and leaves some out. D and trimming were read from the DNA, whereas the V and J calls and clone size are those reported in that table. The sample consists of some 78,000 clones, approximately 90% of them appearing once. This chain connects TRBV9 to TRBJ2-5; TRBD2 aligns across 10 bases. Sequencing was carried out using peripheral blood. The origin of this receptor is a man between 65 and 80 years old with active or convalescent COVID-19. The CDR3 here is CASSVGASGGRETQYF. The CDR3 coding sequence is TGTGCCAGCAGCGTTGGAGCTAGCGGGGGTCGGGAGACCCAGTACTTC.